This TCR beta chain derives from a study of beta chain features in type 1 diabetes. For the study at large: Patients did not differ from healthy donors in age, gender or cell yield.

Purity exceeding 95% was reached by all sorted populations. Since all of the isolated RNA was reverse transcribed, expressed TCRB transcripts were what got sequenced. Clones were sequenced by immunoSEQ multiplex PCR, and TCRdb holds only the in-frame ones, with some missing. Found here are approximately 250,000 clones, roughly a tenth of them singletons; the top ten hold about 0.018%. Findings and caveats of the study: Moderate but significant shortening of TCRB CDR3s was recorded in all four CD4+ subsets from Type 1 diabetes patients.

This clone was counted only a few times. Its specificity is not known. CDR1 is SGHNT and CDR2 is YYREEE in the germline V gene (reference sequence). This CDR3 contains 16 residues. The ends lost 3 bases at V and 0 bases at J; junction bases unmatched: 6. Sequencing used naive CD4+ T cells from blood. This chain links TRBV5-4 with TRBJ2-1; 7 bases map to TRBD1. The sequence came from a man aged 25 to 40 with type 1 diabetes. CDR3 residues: CASSSSTGSSYNEQFF. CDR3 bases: TGTGCCAGCAGCTCGTCGACAGGGAGCTCCTACAATGAGCAGTTCTTC. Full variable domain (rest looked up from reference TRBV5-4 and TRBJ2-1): ETGVTQSPTHLIKTRGQQVTLRCSSQSGHNTVSWYQQALGQGPQFIFQYYREEENGRGNFPPRFSGLQFPNYSSELNVNALELDDSALYLCASSSSTGSSYNEQFFGPGTRLTVL.